One sample yielded the 19 T cell receptor beta chains listed below, sequenced in a study of radiation and T cells in renal cell carcinoma. Documented time point: baseline pretreatment blood. Treatment denoted: 15 Gy SBRT to primary tumor, nephrectomy 4 weeks later. Sequencing was performed with immunoSEQ multiplex PCR; in TCRdb, only in-frame clones are kept and a portion is missing. The data contain about 130,000 clones, 82% of them singletons. This sample comprised blood, obtained from a patient whose treatment included radiotherapy and nephrectomy. The receptor set was obtained from a woman aged 55-69 years with renal cell carcinoma.

This chain uses TRBV28 with TRBJ1-5; D is ambiguous. CDR1 is MDHEN and CDR2 is SYDVKM in the germline V gene. This CDR3 has 11 residues. Trimming removed 3 bases at V and 7 bases at J, with 4 bases between. CDR3 DNA: TGTGCCAGCAGTTTTGGCCAGCCCCAGCATTTT. Its protein is CASSFGQPQHF.

The rearrangement joins TRBV18 to TRBJ2-1; 7 nucleotides line up with TRBD2. Losses at the gene ends were 5 bases for V and 12 bases for J; bases not matched to a gene: 10. Germline values: CDR1 KGHSH, CDR2 LQKENI. The CDR3 totals 13 residues. CDR3 sequence: CASSTGLEGRQFF. CDR3 in DNA: TGTGCCAGCTCAACAGGACTAGAAGGACGGCAGTTCTTC.

This sequence joins TRBV10-3 and TRBJ2-3; D perhaps matches TRBD2 (5 bases). The CDR3 loop spans 13 amino acids. Trimming shortened V by 6 bases and J by 1 base, and 8 bases separated the two germline ends. CDR1 ENHRY and CDR2 SYGVKD come from the germline V gene. The CDR3 reads CAIRRVRTDTQYF. The CDR3 DNA sequence: TGTGCCATCAGGAGGGTCCGCACAGATACGCAGTATTTT.

The chain combines TRBV19 with TRBJ1-4; D is unresolved. This CDR3 region has 15 residues. Trimming left V 5 bases short and J 3 bases short, with 13 bases between. Looked up from germline, CDR1 is LNHDA and CDR2 is SQIVND (reference sequence). The CDR3 DNA reads TGTGCCAGTAGTGTCGTGAGAGGTCCTAATGAAAAACTGTTTTTT. Encoded protein: CASSVVRGPNEKLFF.

The table lists this clone with a few counts. The chain employs TRBV29-1 and TRBJ2-7; D is perhaps TRBD2 (6 bases). Germline V CDR1 and CDR2: SQVTM, ANQGSEA. The CDR3 length is 14 residues. Trimming cost V 6 bases and J 1 base, with 16 bases left between them. CDR3 amino acids: CSVEGTGESYEQYF. In nucleotides, the CDR3 is TGCAGCGTGGAGGGCACGGGGGAGTCCTACGAGCAGTACTTC.

Here the CDR3 DNA reads TGTGCCATCTCCCAGGGGCCCTACGAGCAGTACTTC. It codes for CAISQGPYEQYF. This rearrangement joins TRBV10-3 to TRBJ2-7, with D possibly matching TRBD1 (6 bases). Per germline, CDR1 ENHRY and CDR2 SYGVKD. V dropped 8 bases and J dropped 2 bases, with 10 bases sitting between them. CDR3 length: 12 amino acids.

This clone was seen just once. V usage is TRBV10-3 and J usage is TRBJ1-1, with 7 bases matching TRBD1. Germline CDR1 and CDR2: ENHRY and SYGVKD. J was trimmed by 3 bases and V by 9 bases; bases with no gene match: 7. The CDR3 is 13 residues long. The CDR3 spells CAITRQGDTEAFF. The DNA of the CDR3 is TGTGCCATTACAAGACAGGGAGACACTGAAGCTTTCTTT.

This clone was found a few times. The V gene is TRBV5-1, the J gene TRBJ2-1; perhaps TRBD2 as D (6 bases). The CDR3 contains 18 residues. V gave up 2 bases and J gave up 9 bases, with 27 bases separating them. CDR1 is SGHRS and CDR2 is YFSETQ in the germline V gene. The CDR3 coding sequence is TGCGCCAGCAGCTTAGGACGGCTGGTATCCGGGGGAAAGGGTGAGCAGTTCTTC. It encodes CASSLGRLVSGGKGEQFF.

This chain connects TRBV19 to TRBJ1-5; D not certain. V shed 0 bases and J shed 2 bases, with 11 bases lying between them. Germline CDR1 reads LNHDA; CDR2 reads SQIVND (reference sequence). CDR3 length equals 16 residues. The chain's CDR3 is CASSIDPGRGNQPQHF. DNA for the CDR3: TGTGCCAGTAGTATAGATCCCGGGCGGGGCAATCAGCCCCAGCATTTT.

This clone was detected only once. J is TRBJ2-1 and V is TRBV20-1, with a possible D match to TRBD1 (6 bases). Germline lookup yields CDR1 DFQATT and CDR2 SNEGSKA (reference sequence). CDR3 length: 11 amino acids. Between the trimmed V and J ends, which lost 3 bases and 9 bases, there was a span of 9 bases. The CDR3 DNA follows: TGCAGTGCTAGGACAGGATCTGAGCAGTTCTTC. As protein: CSARTGSEQFF.

J is TRBJ2-5 and V is TRBV27, with D possibly matching TRBD1 (5 bases). Germline V lookup: CDR1 MNHEY, CDR2 SMNVEV (reference sequence). Trimming took off 3 bases at V and 3 bases at J, with 14 bases between the two ends. This CDR3 region has 15 residues. CDR3 DNA sequence: TGTGCCAGCAGTTTGGGGCCTGGCAGGAAAGAGACCCAGTACTTC. This encodes CASSLGPGRKETQYF.

J is TRBJ2-3 and V is TRBV5-1; the match to TRBD2 covers 7 bases. The V gene end was trimmed by 0 bases and the J gene end by 2 bases; junction bases not matched to a gene: 3. The CDR3 extends over 15 amino acids. From germline, CDR1 is SGHRS and CDR2 YFSETQ. The CDR3 DNA reads as TGCGCCAGCAGCTTGGAGACTAGCATCACAGATACGCAGTATTTT. Translating gives CASSLETSITDTQYF.

V is TRBV19 and J is TRBJ2-7; D gene ambiguous. The CDR3 has 13 amino acids. V gave up 5 bases and J gave up 2 bases, with 10 bases separating them. Germline V gene data show CDR1 as LNHDA and CDR2 as SQIVND (reference sequence). CDR3 amino acids: CASSVMETYEQYF. The CDR3, as DNA: TGTGCCAGTAGTGTCATGGAAACCTACGAGCAGTACTTC.

The CDR3 loop is CASTLQGGPGSPLHF. The CDR3 coding sequence is TGTGCCAGCACCTTACAAGGGGGGCCGGGATCACCCCTCCACTTT. The rearrangement uses TRBV6-5 and TRBJ1-6; perhaps TRBD1 as D (6 bases). The germline V and J ends were trimmed by 7 bases and 10 bases, with 20 bases remaining between them. This CDR3 region has 15 residues. Germline assignment: CDR1 MNHEY and CDR2 SVGAGI.

This clone was seen only a few times. The chain joins TRBV19 to TRBJ1-1; 7 positions match TRBD1. V lost 6 bases and J lost 5; bases outside the gene matches: 9. The CDR3 sequence is 14 residues long. Germline-derived CDR1 and CDR2 are LNHDA and SQIVND (reference sequence). CDR3 nucleotide sequence: TGTGCCAGTAGGATACAGGGGACCGAGACTGAAGCTTTCTTT. This encodes CASRIQGTETEAFF.

The DNA of the CDR3 is TGTGCCAGCAGTGCAAGAGGTTGGGGGGGGGATCTTAACTATGGCTACACCTTC. It encodes CASSARGWGGDLNYGYTF. V usage is TRBV6-1 and J usage is TRBJ1-2; D might be TRBD1 (5 bases). The CDR3 contains 18 residues. V shed 4 bases and J shed 1 base, with 22 bases lying between them. CDR1 is MNHNS, CDR2 SASEGT, per germline.

This rearrangement joins TRBV11-3 to TRBJ2-2; D is unclear. Between the trimmed V and J ends, which lost 5 bases and 8 bases, there was a span of 12 bases. Per germline, CDR1 SGHNT and CDR2 YENEEA. The CDR3 has 13 amino acids. Written as DNA, the CDR3 is TGTGCCAGCAGCCGTTTTTTTACGGGGGAGCTGTTTTTT. This gives the protein CASSRFFTGELFF.

The chain recombines TRBV10-1 with TRBJ2-6, with unresolved D. The length of the CDR3 is 13 residues. CDR1 is WNHNN and CDR2 is SYGVQD in the germline V gene (reference sequence). Trimming shortened V by 4 bases and J by 4 bases, and 5 bases separated the two germline ends. The DNA for the CDR3 is TGCGCCAGCAGTGCTGCGGGGGCCAACGTCCTGACTTTC. As protein: CASSAAGANVLTF.

The chain is built from TRBV25-1 and TRBJ2-7; D may be TRBD1 or TRBD2 (7 bases each). V was cut by 3 bases and J by 4 bases, with 19 bases left in between. Looked up from germline, CDR1 is MGHDK and CDR2 is SYGVNS. The CDR3 is 16 amino acids. CDR3 nucleotide sequence: TGTGCCAGCAGTGAGACCCACAGGGGAGGGGGTTACGAGCAGTACTTC. This encodes CASSETHRGGGYEQYF.